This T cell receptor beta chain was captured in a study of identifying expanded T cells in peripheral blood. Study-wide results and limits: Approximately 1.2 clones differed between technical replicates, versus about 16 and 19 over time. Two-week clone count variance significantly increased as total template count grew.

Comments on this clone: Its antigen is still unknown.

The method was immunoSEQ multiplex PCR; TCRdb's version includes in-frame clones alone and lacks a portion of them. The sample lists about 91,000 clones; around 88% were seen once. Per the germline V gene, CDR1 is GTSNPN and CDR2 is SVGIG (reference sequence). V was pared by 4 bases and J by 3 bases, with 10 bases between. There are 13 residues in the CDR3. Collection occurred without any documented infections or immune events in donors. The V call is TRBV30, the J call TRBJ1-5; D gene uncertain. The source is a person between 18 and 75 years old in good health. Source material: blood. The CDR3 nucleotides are TGTGCCTGGACCCCTCGCTCCAATCAGCCCCAGCATTTT. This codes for CAWTPRSNQPQHF.